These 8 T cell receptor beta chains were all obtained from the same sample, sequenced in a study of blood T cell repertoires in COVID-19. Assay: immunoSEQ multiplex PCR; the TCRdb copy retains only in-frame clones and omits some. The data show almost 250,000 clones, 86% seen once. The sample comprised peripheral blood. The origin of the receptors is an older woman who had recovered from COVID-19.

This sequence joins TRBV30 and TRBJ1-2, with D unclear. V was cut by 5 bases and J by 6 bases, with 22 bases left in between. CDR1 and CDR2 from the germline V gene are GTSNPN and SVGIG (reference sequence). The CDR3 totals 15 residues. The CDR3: CAWDGSGPGCNGYTF. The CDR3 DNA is TGTGCCTGGGATGGAAGTGGTCCGGGGTGTAATGGCTACACCTTC.

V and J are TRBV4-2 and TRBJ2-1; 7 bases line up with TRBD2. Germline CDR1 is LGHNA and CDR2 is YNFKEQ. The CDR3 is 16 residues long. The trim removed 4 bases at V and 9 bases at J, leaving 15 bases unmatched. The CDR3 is CASSLGAGPSMGEQFF. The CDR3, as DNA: TGTGCCAGCAGCCTCGGAGCGGGACCCAGTATGGGTGAGCAGTTCTTC.

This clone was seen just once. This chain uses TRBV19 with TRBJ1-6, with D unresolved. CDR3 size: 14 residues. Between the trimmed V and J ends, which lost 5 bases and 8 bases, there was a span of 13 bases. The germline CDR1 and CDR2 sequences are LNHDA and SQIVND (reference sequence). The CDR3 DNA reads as TGTGCCAGTAGTGAGGGCTGGGGTTATTCACCCCTCCACTTT. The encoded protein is CASSEGWGYSPLHF.

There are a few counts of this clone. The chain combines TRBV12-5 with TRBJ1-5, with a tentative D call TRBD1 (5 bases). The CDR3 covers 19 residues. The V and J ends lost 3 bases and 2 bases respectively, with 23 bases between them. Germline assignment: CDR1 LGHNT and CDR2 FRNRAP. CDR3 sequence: CASGFDAGRAGRGNQPQHF. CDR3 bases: TGTGCTAGTGGTTTCGATGCGGGGCGCGCTGGTCGGGGCAATCAGCCCCAGCATTTT.

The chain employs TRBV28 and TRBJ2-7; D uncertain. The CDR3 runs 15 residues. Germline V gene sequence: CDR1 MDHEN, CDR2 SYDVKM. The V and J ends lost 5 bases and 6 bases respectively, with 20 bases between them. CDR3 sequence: CASSPLQRYVREQYF. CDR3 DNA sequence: TGTGCCAGCAGTCCACTGCAAAGATACGTTCGCGAGCAGTACTTC.

This chain's CDR3 is CASSRPGIIDGHLGYEQYF. The CDR3 DNA reads TGTGCCAGCAGCCGCCCAGGTATTATCGACGGACACCTCGGCTACGAGCAGTACTTC. This chain connects TRBV11-2 to TRBJ2-7; weak D call: TRBD1 (5 bases). This CDR3 is built from 19 residues. Between the trimmed V and J ends, which lost 5 bases and 3 bases, there was a span of 29 bases. Germline V lookup: CDR1 SGHAT, CDR2 FQNNGV.

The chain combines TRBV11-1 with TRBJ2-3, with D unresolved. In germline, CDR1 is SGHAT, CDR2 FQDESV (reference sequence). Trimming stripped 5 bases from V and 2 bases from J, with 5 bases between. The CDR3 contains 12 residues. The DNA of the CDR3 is TGTGCCAGCAGCCAGAACACAGATACGCAGTATTTT. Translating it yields CASSQNTDTQYF. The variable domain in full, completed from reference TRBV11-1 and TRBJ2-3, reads EAEVAQSPRYKITEKSQAVAFWCDPISGHATLYWYRQILGQGPELLVQFQDESVVDDSQLPKDRFSAERLKGVDSTLKIQPAELGDSAMYLCASSQNTDTQYFGPGTRLTVL.

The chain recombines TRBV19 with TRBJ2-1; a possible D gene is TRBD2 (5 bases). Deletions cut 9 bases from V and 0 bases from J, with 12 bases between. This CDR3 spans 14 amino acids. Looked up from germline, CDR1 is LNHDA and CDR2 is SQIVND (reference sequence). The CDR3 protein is CASSGGPSYNEQFF. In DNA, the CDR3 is TGTGCCAGCTCAGGCGGGCCCTCCTACAATGAGCAGTTCTTC.